This T cell receptor (beta chain) was observed in a study of control samples from healthy donors and cancer patients (dated by TCRdb to about 2020). Taken from cysteine to phenylalanine, the CDR3 has 15 residues. Of the read, only the CDR3 DNA is kept; its 45 bases are in frame from base 1. V is shortened by 5 bases, J by 6 bases, and the region joining them spans 17 bases. CDR1 and CDR2 were assigned from the germline V gene as SGHTA and FQGNSA. The library came from the immunoSEQ multiplex PCR assay. The source is immuneACCESS, and TCRdb retained only in-frame sequences with V and J called. Part of the clones is not carried over; for the studies checked, unresolved V genes explain less than half of this, and the remainder is unexplained. For this sample there are 150,000 to 200,000 clones; 90% appear just once. Around 1.4% of the sample rests with the top ten. Of note for this clone: Its antigen is unknown. Per-nucleotide qualities are absent, and no much larger clonotype sits a single base away.

The rearranged segments are TRBV7-2 and TRBJ2-1; the D gene remains uncertain. Sample: blood. This receptor was taken from a woman aged 50 to 60 in good health. The bases read TGTGCCAGCAGCAAGGAGAGGTGGGGATTCAATGAGCAGTTCTTC. It translates to CASSKERWGFNEQFF. The reference TRBV7-2 and TRBJ2-1 proteins fill in what lies around the CDR3, so the full variable domain reads GAGVSQSPSNKVTEKGKDVELRCDPISGHTALYWYRQSLGQGLEFLIYFQGNSAPDKSGLPSDRFSAERTGGSVSTLTIQRTQQEDSAVYLCASSKERWGFNEQFFGPGTRLTVL.